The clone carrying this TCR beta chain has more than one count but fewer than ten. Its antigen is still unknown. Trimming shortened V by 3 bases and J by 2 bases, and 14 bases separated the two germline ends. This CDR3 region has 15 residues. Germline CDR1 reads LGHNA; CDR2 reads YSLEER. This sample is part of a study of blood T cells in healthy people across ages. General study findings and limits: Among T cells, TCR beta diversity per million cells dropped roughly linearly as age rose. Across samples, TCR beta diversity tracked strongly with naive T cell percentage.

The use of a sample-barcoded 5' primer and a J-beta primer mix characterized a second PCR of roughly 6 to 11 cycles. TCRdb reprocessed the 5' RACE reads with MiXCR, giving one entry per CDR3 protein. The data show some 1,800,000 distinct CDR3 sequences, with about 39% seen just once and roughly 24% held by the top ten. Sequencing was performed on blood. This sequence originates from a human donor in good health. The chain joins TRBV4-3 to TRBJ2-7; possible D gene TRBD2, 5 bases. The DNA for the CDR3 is TGCGCCAGCAGCCAGGAGGATAGGTCTACCTACGAGCAGTACTTC. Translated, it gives CASSQEDRSTYEQYF.